Here is one T cell receptor (beta chain) with its context. Combining a sample-barcoded 5' primer with a J-beta primer mix, a second PCR ran for 7 to 11 cycles. TCRdb called the 5' RACE reads again in MiXCR, with one record for every CDR3 protein. The repertoire holds some 890,000 distinct CDR3 sequences, about 27% seen once, with more than 8.5% in the top ten. This specimen belongs to a study of blood T cells in healthy people across ages. Trimming removed 5 bases from V and 7 bases from J, with 14 bases in between. CDR1 is MDHEN and CDR2 is SYDVKM in the germline V gene. CDR3 length: 13 residues. Around 10 milliliters of peripheral blood were drawn from each donor. The sample also formed part of further work on T cells of mothers and their children. That work contributes: Sample barcodes and 2-4 random nucleotides came from the second PCR's M1S primer. For each mother, over 8 million TCR beta CDR3 reads were obtained, and for each child, 2.5 million to 3 million.

The receptor's source is a woman between 35 and 50 years old in good health. The gene calls are TRBV28 and TRBJ1-2; D remains unclear. The sequencing sample was made of blood. CDR3 amino acids: CASSATMTTGYTF. CDR3 coding DNA: TGTGCCAGCAGTGCGACAATGACAACTGGCTACACCTTC.